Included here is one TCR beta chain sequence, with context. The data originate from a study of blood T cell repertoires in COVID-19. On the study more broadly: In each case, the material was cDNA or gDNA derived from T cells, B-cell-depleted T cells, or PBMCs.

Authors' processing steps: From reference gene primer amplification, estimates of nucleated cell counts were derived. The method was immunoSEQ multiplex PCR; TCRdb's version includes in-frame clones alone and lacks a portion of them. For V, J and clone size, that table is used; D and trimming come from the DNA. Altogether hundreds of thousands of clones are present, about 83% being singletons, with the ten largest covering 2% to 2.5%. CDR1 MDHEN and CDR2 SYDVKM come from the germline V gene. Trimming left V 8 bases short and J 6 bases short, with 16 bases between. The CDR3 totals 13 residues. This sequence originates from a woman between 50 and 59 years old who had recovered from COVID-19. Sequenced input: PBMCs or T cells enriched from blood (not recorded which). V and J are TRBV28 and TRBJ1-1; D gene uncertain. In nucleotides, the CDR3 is TGTGCCAGCGGAGGTCACGCTGGGGCTGAAGCTTTCTTT. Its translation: CASGGHAGAEAFF.